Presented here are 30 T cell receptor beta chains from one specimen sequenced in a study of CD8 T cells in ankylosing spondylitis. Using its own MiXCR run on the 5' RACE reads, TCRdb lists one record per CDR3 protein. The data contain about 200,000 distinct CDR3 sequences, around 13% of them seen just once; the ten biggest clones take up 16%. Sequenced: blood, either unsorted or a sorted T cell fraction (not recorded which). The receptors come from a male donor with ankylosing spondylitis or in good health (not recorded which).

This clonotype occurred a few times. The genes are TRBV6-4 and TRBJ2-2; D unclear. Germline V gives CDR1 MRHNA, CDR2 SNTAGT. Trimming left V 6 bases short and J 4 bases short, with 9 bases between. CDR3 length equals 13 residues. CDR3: CASSVSGTGELFF. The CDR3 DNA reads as TGTGCCAGCAGCGTCAGTGGCACCGGGGAGCTGTTTTTT.

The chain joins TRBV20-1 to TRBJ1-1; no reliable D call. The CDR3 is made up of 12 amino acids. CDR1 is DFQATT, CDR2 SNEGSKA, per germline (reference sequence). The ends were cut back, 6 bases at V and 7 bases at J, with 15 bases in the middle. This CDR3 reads CSALEGRYEAFF. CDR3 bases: TGCAGTGCACTCGAGGGAAGGTATGAAGCTTTCTTT.

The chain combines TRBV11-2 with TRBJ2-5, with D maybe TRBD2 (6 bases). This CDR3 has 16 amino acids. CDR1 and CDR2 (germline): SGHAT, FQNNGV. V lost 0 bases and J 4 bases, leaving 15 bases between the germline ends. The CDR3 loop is CASSLDVWGERETQYF. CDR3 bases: TGTGCCAGCAGCTTAGACGTCTGGGGGGAGAGAGAGACCCAGTACTTC. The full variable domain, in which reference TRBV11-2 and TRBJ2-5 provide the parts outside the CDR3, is EAGVAQSPRYKIIEKRQSVAFWCNPISGHATLYWYQQILGQGPKLLIQFQNNGVVDDSQLPKDRFSAERLKGVDSTLKIQPAKLEDSAVYLCASSLDVWGERETQYFGPGTRLLVL.

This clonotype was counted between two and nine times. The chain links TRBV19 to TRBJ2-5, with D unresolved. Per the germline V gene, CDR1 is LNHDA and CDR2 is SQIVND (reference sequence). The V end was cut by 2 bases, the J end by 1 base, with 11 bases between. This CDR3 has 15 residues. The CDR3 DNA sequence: TGTGCCAGTAGTATACTGGGCAGAACCCAAGAGACCCAGTACTTC. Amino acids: CASSILGRTQETQYF.

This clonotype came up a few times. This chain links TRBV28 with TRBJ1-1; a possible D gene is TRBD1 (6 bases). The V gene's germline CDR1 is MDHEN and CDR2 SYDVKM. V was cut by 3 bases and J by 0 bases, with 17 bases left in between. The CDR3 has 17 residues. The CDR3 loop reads CASSFLTRGALNTEAFF. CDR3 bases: TGTGCCAGCAGTTTTCTCACAAGGGGGGCGCTGAACACTGAAGCTTTCTTT.

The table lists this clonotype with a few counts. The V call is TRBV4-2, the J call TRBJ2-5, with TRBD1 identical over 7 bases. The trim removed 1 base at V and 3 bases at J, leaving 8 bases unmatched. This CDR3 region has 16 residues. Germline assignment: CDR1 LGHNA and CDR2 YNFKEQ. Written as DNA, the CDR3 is TGTGCCAGCAGCCAAGCTGTGCGAGGGACAGAAGAGACCCAGTACTTC. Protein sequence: CASSQAVRGTEETQYF.

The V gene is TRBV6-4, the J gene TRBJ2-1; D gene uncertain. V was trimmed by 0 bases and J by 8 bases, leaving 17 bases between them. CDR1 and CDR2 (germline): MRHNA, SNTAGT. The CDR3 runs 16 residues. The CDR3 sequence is CASSDSGRASADEQFF. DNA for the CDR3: TGTGCCAGCAGTGACTCGGGTCGGGCTTCGGCGGATGAGCAGTTCTTC.

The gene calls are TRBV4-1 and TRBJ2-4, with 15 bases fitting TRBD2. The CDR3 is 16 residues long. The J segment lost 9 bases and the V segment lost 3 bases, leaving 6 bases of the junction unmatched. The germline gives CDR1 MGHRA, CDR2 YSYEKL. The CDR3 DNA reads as TGCGCCAGCAGCCAGACCGGACTAGCGGGAGGGAGCATTCAGTACTTC. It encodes CASSQTGLAGGSIQYF.

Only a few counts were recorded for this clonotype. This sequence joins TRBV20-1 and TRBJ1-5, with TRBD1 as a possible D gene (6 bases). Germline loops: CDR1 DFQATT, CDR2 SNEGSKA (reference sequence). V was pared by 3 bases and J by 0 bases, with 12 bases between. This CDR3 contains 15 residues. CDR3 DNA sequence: TGCAGTGCTAGGAGGGGGGAAAATAGCAATCAGCCCCAGCATTTT. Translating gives CSARRGENSNQPQHF.

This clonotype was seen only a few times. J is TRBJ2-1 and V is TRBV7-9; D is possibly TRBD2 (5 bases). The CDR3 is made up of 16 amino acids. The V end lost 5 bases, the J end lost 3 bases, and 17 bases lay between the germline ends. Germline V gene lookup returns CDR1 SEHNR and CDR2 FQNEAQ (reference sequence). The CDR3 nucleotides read TGTGCCAGCAGCCCACCAGCGGTCCGTCGCTACAATGAGCAGTTCTTC. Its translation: CASSPPAVRRYNEQFF.

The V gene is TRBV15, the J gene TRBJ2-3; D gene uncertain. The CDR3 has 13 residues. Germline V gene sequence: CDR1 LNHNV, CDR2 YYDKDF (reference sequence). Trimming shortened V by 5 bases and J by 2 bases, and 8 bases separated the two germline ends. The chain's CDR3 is CATSEEFTDTQYF. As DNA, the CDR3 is TGTGCCACCAGCGAGGAGTTCACAGATACGCAGTATTTT.

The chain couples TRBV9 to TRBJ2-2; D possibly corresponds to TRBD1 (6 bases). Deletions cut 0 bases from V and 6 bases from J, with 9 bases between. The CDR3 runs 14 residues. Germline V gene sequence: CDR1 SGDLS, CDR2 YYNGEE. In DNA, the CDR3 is TGTGCCAGCAGCGTAGCAGGGGCCCCCGGGGAGCTGTTTTTT. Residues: CASSVAGAPGELFF.

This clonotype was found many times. CDR3 region: CASSYSTTGGYEQYF. The CDR3, as DNA: TGTGCCAGCAGTTACTCGACGACAGGGGGCTACGAGCAGTACTTC. This rearrangement joins TRBV6-5 to TRBJ2-7; 9 nucleotides line up with TRBD1. The germline V gene has CDR1 MNHEY and CDR2 SVGAGI. The CDR3 contains 15 residues. V was pared by 0 bases and J by 3 bases, with 3 bases of the junction left unmatched.

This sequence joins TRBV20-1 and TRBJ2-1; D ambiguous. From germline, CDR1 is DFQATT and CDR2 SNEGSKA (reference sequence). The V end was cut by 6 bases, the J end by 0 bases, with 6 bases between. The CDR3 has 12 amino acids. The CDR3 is CSAASSYNEQFF. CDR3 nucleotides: TGCAGTGCCGCTAGCTCCTACAATGAGCAGTTCTTC.

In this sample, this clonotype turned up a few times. As DNA, the CDR3 is TGCGCCAGCAGCCAAGATGCGATGGGACCGAACACTGAAGCTTTCTTT. Its translation is CASSQDAMGPNTEAFF. The chain employs TRBV4-1 and TRBJ1-1, with TRBD1 as a possible D gene (5 bases). V was pared by 0 bases and J by 1 base, with 12 bases between. The length of the CDR3 is 16 residues. CDR1 is MGHRA, CDR2 YSYEKL, per germline.

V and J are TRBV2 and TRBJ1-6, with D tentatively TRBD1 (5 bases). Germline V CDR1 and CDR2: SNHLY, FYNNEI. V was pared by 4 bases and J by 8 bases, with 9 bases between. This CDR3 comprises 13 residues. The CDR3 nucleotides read TGTGCCAGCAGTGCCGACAGTGATTCACCCCTCCACTTT. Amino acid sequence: CASSADSDSPLHF.

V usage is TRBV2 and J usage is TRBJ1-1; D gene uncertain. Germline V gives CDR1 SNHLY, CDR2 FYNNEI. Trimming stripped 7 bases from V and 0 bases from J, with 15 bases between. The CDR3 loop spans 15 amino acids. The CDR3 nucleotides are TGTGCCAGCAAGAAGAGAGACATGCTGAACACTGAAGCTTTCTTT. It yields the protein CASKKRDMLNTEAFF.

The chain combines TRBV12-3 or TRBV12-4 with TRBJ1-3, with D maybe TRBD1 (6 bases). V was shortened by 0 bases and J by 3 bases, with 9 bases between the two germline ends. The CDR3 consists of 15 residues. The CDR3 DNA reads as TGTGCCAGCAGTTTAGCTCAGACAGGTGGAAACACCATATATTTT. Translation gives CASSLAQTGGNTIYF.

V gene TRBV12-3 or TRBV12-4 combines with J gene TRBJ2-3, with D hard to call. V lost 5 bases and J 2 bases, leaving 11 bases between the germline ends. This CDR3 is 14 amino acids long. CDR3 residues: CASSPEIHTDTQYF. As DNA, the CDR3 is TGTGCCAGCAGTCCGGAGATACACACAGATACGCAGTATTTT.

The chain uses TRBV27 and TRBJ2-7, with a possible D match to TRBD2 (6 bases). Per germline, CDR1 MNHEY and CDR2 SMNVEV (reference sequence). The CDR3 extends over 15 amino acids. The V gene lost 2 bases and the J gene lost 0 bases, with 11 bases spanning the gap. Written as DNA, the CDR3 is TGTGCCAGCAGTTTAGGAGGGGTGAGCTCCTACGAGCAGTACTTC. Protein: CASSLGGVSSYEQYF.

CDR3 nucleotides: TGTGCCAGCAGAGTGACAGGGACCTACGAGCAGTACTTC. Protein sequence: CASRVTGTYEQYF. The gene calls are TRBV2 and TRBJ2-7; 7 nucleotides agree with TRBD1. Germline V gene sequence: CDR1 SNHLY, CDR2 FYNNEI. The CDR3 consists of 13 residues. The J segment lost 2 bases and the V segment lost 6 bases, leaving 4 bases of the junction unmatched.

The CDR3 nucleotides read TGTGCCAGCAGCTCGACTAGCGAGGGGGGTGAGCAGTTCTTC. Translation: CASSSTSEGGEQFF. The chain uses TRBV13 and TRBJ2-1; 8 bases line up with TRBD2. V lost 4 bases and J lost 9; bases outside the gene matches: 8. This CDR3 contains 14 residues. Germline lookup yields CDR1 PRHDT and CDR2 FYEKMQ (reference sequence).

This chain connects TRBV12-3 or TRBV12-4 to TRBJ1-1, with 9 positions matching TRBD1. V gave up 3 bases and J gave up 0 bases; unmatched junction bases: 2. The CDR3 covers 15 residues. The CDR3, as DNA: TGTGCCAGCAGTTTCGACAGGGGGGTGAACACTGAAGCTTTCTTT. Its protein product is CASSFDRGVNTEAFF.

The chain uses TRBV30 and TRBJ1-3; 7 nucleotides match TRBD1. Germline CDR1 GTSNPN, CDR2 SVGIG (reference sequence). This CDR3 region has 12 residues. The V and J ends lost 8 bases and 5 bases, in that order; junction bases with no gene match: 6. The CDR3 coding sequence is TGTGCCGGACCGGGACAGAGAAACACCATATATTTT. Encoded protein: CAGPGQRNTIYF.

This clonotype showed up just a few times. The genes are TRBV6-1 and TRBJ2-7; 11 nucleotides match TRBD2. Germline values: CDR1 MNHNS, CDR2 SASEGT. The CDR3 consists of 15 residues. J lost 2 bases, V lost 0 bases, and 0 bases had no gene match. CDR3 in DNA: TGTGCCAGCAGTGAAGCTAGCGGGGGGGCCTACGAGCAGTACTTC. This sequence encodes CASSEASGGAYEQYF.

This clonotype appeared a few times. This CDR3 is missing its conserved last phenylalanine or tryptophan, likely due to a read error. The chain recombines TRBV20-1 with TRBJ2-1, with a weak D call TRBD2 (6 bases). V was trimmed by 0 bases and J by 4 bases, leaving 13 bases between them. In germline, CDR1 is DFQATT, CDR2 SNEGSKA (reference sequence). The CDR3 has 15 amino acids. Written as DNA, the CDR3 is TGCAGTGCTAGAGATCGGGCGGGGCCTTACAATGAGCAGTTCTTG. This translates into CSARDRAGPYNEQFL.

For the CDR3, the DNA is TGCGCCAGCAGCCAAGATTCCCACGGGGTATCGTACGAGCAGTACTTC. It codes for CASSQDSHGVSYEQYF. This chain links TRBV4-1 with TRBJ2-7; D may be TRBD2 (5 bases). V dropped 0 bases and J dropped 4 bases, with 16 bases sitting between them. The CDR3 length is 16 residues. In germline, CDR1 is MGHRA, CDR2 YSYEKL.

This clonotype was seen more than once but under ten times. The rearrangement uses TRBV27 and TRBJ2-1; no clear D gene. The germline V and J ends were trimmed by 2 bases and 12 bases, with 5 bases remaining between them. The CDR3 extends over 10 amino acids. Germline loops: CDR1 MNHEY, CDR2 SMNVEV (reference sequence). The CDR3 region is CASSLRGQFF. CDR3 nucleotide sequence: TGTGCCAGCAGTTTAAGAGGGCAGTTCTTC.

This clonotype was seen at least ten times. DNA of the CDR3: TGCGCCAGCAGCTACGGACAGGGTGCAGATACGCAGTATTTT. As protein: CASSYGQGADTQYF. This chain links TRBV5-1 with TRBJ2-3; TRBD1 aligns across 8 bases. The germline V gene has CDR1 SGHRS and CDR2 YFSETQ. The V and J ends lost 3 bases and 4 bases, in that order; junction bases with no gene match: 4. The CDR3 is made up of 14 amino acids.

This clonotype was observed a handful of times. Here the CDR3 DNA reads TGCGCCAGCAGCCGAGCCCGGGACGCCACCGACGAGCAGTACTTC. Amino acids: CASSRARDATDEQYF. The chain joins TRBV4-1 to TRBJ2-7; perhaps D is TRBD1 or TRBD2 (5 bases each). The CDR3 is 15 amino acids. The ends were cut back, 4 bases at V and 5 bases at J, with 18 bases in the middle. Germline lookup yields CDR1 MGHRA and CDR2 YSYEKL.